This T cell receptor (beta chain) was sequenced during a study of OX40 agonist ivuxolimab in advanced cancers. Study at large: From about 23 to 85 years was the age range, with a mean of around 54 years, and about 83% were male.

This CDR3 has 17 residues. Germline V gene lookup returns CDR1 SGHNT and CDR2 YYREEE (reference sequence). The V gene end was trimmed by 3 bases and the J gene end by 3 bases; junction bases not matched to a gene: 12. This clone was observed a single time. Repertoires were generated with immunoSEQ multiplex PCR, while TCRdb's copy carries only in-frame clones and drops some. The table has 42,000 or so clones, over 65% seen once. The chain is built from TRBV5-4 and TRBJ2-5; TRBD1 aligns across 9 bases. The sequencing used CD4+ or CD8+ T cells sorted from blood, collected in a trial of the OX40 agonist ivuxolimab. This clonotype was obtained from an adult with an advanced solid tumor such as melanoma, head and neck, liver or kidney cancer. DNA of the CDR3: TGTGCCAGCAGCTCGAAATCCGGGACAGGGCTAAAAGAGACCCAGTACTTC. It encodes CASSSKSGTGLKETQYF.